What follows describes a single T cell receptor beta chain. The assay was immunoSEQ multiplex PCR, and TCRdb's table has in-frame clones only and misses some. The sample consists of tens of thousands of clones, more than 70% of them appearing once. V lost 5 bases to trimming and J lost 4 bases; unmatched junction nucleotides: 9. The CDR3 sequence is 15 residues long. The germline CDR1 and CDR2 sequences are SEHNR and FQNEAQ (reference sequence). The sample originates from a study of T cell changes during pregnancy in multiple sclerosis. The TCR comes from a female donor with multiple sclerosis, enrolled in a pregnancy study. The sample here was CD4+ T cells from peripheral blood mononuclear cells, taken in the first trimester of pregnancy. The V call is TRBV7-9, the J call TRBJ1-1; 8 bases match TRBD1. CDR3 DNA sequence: TGTGCCAGCAGCCCGTACAGGGGGAATTTCACTGAAGCTTTCTTT. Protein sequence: CASSPYRGNFTEAFF.